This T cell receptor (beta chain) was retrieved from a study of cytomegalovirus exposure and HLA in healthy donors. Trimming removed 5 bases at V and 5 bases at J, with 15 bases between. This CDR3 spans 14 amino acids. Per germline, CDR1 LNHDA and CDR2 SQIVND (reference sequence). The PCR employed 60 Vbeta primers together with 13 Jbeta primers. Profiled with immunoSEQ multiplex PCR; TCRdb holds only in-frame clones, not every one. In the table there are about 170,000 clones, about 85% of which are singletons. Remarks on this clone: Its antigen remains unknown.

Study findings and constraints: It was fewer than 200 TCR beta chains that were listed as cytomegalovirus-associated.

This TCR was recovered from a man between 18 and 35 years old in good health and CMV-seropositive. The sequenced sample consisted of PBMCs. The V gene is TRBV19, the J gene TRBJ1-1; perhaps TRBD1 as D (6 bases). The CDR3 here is CASSSQGPRTEAFF. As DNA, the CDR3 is TGTGCCAGTAGTTCACAGGGTCCGAGGACTGAAGCTTTCTTT. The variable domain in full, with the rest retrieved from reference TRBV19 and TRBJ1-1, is DGGITQSPKYLFRKEGQNVTLSCEQNLNHDAMYWYRQDPGQGLRLIYYSQIVNDFQKGDIAEGYSVSREKKESFPLTVTSAQKNPTAFYLCASSSQGPRTEAFFGQGTRLTVV.